These T cell receptor beta chains were read from a single sample in a study of monozygotic twins with cystic fibrosis. Assay: immunoSEQ multiplex PCR; the TCRdb copy retains only in-frame clones and omits some. The table has approximately 20,000 clones, about 89% seen once; the top ten hold roughly 1.6%. The specimen was blood. Receptor source: a girl under 10 years old with cystic fibrosis. CDR3s include the opening cysteine and the closing phenylalanine or tryptophan. The order of the fields is D gene, CDR3 length, J gene, V gene, clone size, CDR3 DNA, CDR3 protein. A D gene is named only where the DNA matches it firmly. Clone sizes are given selectively: once, few, many, or a class where the clone is expanded.

D gene: NA
CDR3 length: 14
J gene: TRBJ2-3
V gene: TRBV7-6
clone size: NA
CDR3 DNA: TGTGCCAGCAGCCTATACGGTCCCACAGATACGCAGTATTTT
CDR3 protein: CASSLYGPTDTQYF

D gene: NA
CDR3 length: 10
J gene: TRBJ2-5
V gene: TRBV7-2
clone size: NA
CDR3 DNA: TGTGCCAGCAGCTTAGAGACCCAGTACTTC
CDR3 protein: CASSLETQYF

D gene: TRBD1
CDR3 length: 16
J gene: TRBJ2-2
V gene: TRBV5-1
clone size: NA
CDR3 DNA: TGCGCCAGCAGCCCAAGACAGGGGTGGGGCACCGGGGAGCTGTTTTTT
CDR3 protein: CASSPRQGWGTGELFF

D gene: TRBD2
CDR3 length: 17
J gene: TRBJ2-7
V gene: TRBV7-8
clone size: NA
CDR3 DNA: TGTGCCAGCAGCTTAGCGCGGGAGACGGGCCGTCCCTACGAGCAGTACTTC
CDR3 protein: CASSLARETGRPYEQYF

D gene: NA
CDR3 length: 14
J gene: TRBJ1-6
V gene: TRBV27
clone size: few
CDR3 DNA: TGTGCCAGCAGTTGGAAGACAGCCCATTCACCCCTCCACTTT
CDR3 protein: CASSWKTAHSPLHF

D gene: TRBD1
CDR3 length: 16
J gene: TRBJ1-1
V gene: TRBV12-5
clone size: NA
CDR3 DNA: TGTGCTAGTGGTTTGTCAACCGGGACAGGGGGCACTGAAGCTTTCTTT
CDR3 protein: CASGLSTGTGGTEAFF

D gene: TRBD1
CDR3 length: 14
J gene: TRBJ2-1
V gene: TRBV5-1
clone size: NA
CDR3 DNA: TGCGCCAGCAGCGGAAGGACAGGGGACAATGAGCAGTTCTTC
CDR3 protein: CASSGRTGDNEQFF

D gene: NA
CDR3 length: 15
J gene: TRBJ1-1
V gene: TRBV13
clone size: NA
CDR3 DNA: TGTGCCAGCAGCTTCGGACCTACTTGGGGCACTGAAGCTTTCTTT
CDR3 protein: CASSFGPTWGTEAFF

D gene: NA
CDR3 length: 13
J gene: TRBJ2-1
V gene: TRBV6-6
clone size: NA
CDR3 DNA: TGTGCCAGCACCCATCGCTCCAACTCTGAGCAGTTCTTC
CDR3 protein: CASTHRSNSEQFF

D gene: NA
CDR3 length: 15
J gene: TRBJ2-7
V gene: TRBV28
clone size: NA
CDR3 DNA: TGTGCCAGTGAACCGCTCCTCACCGGCCCGGGGGAGCAGTACTTC
CDR3 protein: CASEPLLTGPGEQYF

D gene: TRBD1
CDR3 length: 12
J gene: TRBJ1-1
V gene: TRBV6-1
clone size: NA
CDR3 DNA: TGTGCCAGCAGTATCGACAGGGGTGAAGCTTTCTTT
CDR3 protein: CASSIDRGEAFF

D gene: NA
CDR3 length: 16
J gene: TRBJ1-3
V gene: TRBV19
clone size: once
CDR3 DNA: TGTGCCAGTAGTATAACAGGTGGAACAGGAGGAAACACCATATATTTT
CDR3 protein: CASSITGGTGGNTIYF

D gene: TRBD2
CDR3 length: 15
J gene: TRBJ2-7
V gene: TRBV14
clone size: once
CDR3 DNA: TGTGCCAGCAGTCAAGGGACTAGCGGGTTCTACGAGCAGTACTTC
CDR3 protein: CASSQGTSGFYEQYF

D gene: TRBD1
CDR3 length: 15
J gene: TRBJ1-4
V gene: TRBV30
clone size: NA
CDR3 DNA: TGTGCCTGGACCCATCCGGACAGGGGGCTAGAAAAACTGTTTTTT
CDR3 protein: CAWTHPDRGLEKLFF

D gene: NA
CDR3 length: 18
J gene: TRBJ2-3
V gene: TRBV7-8
clone size: NA
CDR3 DNA: TGTGCCAGCAGCTTAGCGTCCGCTACAGGGACCCGCACAGATACGCAGTATTTT
CDR3 protein: CASSLASATGTRTDTQYF

D gene: NA
CDR3 length: 14
J gene: TRBJ2-1
V gene: TRBV27
clone size: NA
CDR3 DNA: TGTGCCAGCACTACGGGCGGACCCTACAATGAGCAGTTCTTC
CDR3 protein: CASTTGGPYNEQFF

D gene: NA
CDR3 length: 15
J gene: TRBJ1-2
V gene: TRBV27
clone size: once
CDR3 DNA: TGTGCCAGCAGTTTATATGAGGGGGGCGGCTATGGCTACACCTTC
CDR3 protein: CASSLYEGGGYGYTF

D gene: TRBD2
CDR3 length: 14
J gene: TRBJ2-3
V gene: TRBV7-9
clone size: NA
CDR3 DNA: TGTGCCAGCACCTCGCGGGGGACCACAGATACGCAGTATTTT
CDR3 protein: CASTSRGTTDTQYF

D gene: NA
CDR3 length: 16
J gene: TRBJ2-1
V gene: TRBV4-3
clone size: NA
CDR3 DNA: TGCGCCAGCAGCCAAGATTTTCGGGGAGTCTACAATGAGCAGTTCTTC
CDR3 protein: CASSQDFRGVYNEQFF

D gene: NA
CDR3 length: 12
J gene: TRBJ2-4
V gene: TRBV28
clone size: NA
CDR3 DNA: TGTGCCAGCAGTTTCACAGTAAACATTCAGTACTTC
CDR3 protein: CASSFTVNIQYF

D gene: NA
CDR3 length: 13
J gene: TRBJ1-1
V gene: TRBV9
clone size: few
CDR3 DNA: TGTGCCAGCAGCGCGGGACAGAACACTGAAGCTTTCTTT
CDR3 protein: CASSAGQNTEAFF

D gene: NA
CDR3 length: 14
J gene: TRBJ2-4
V gene: TRBV6-6
clone size: NA
CDR3 DNA: TGTGCCAGCAGTAACCCCACAGCCAAAAACATTCAGTACTTC
CDR3 protein: CASSNPTAKNIQYF

D gene: NA
CDR3 length: 14
J gene: TRBJ2-7
V gene: TRBV6-5
clone size: NA
CDR3 DNA: TGTGCCAGCAGTTCCGGGGCTGGCTCCTACGAGCAGTACTTC
CDR3 protein: CASSSGAGSYEQYF